This passage covers 22 T cell receptor beta chains from one sample sequenced in a study of tumor-infiltrating lymphocytes in localized non-small cell lung cancer. Sequenced by immunoSEQ multiplex PCR; TCRdb stores in-frame clones only, minus some. The sample lists 9,300 or so clones, around three quarters occurring once. Sequenced input: uninvolved lung tissue not adjacent to the tumor. The receptors were sampled from a human donor with non-small cell lung cancer.

This rearrangement joins TRBV4-2 to TRBJ2-1, with D perhaps given as TRBD1 or TRBD2 (5 bases each). V was shortened by 4 bases and J by 4 bases, with 17 bases between the two germline ends. Germline CDR1 reads LGHNA; CDR2 reads YNFKEQ. This CDR3 is built from 16 residues. CDR3 sequence (DNA): TGTGCCAGCAGCCGGGCCGGGGACCTGAGGTACAATGAGCAGTTCTTC. This encodes CASSRAGDLRYNEQFF.

This clone was seen only a few times. The chain uses TRBV19 and TRBJ1-5; D possibly corresponds to TRBD1 (5 bases). V shed 6 bases and J shed 0 bases, with 12 bases lying between them. Germline CDR1 is LNHDA and CDR2 is SQIVND (reference sequence). The CDR3 runs 15 residues. The CDR3: CASRRQGNSNQPQHF. The DNA of the CDR3 is TGTGCCAGTAGACGGCAGGGTAATAGCAATCAGCCCCAGCATTTT.

This clone was seen only a few times. The chain couples TRBV14 to TRBJ2-2; 9 nucleotides line up with TRBD2. J gave up 5 bases and V 5 bases, and 18 bases lay outside the gene matches. The CDR3 has 19 amino acids. CDR1 and CDR2 from the germline V gene are SGHDN and FVKESK. The CDR3, as DNA: TGTGCCAGCAGCTCAGGGCCCGCAGTAGCGGGAGTTGAGACCGGGGAGCTGTTTTTT. It yields the protein CASSSGPAVAGVETGELFF.

The chain recombines TRBV2 with TRBJ1-5; 7 bases align to TRBD1. The V gene's germline CDR1 is SNHLY and CDR2 FYNNEI. This CDR3 contains 16 residues. The ends lost 6 bases at V and 2 bases at J; junction bases unmatched: 10. In DNA, the CDR3 is TGTGCCAGCAGCGCCGTCGGCGGACAGGGCAATCAGCCCCAGCATTTT. It is translated as CASSAVGGQGNQPQHF. Drawing the rest from reference TRBV2 and TRBJ1-5, the complete variable domain is EPEVTQTPSHQVTQMGQEVILRCVPISNHLYFYWYRQILGQKVEFLVSFYNNEISEKSEIFDDQFSVERPDGSNFTLKIRSTKLEDSAMYFCASSAVGGQGNQPQHFGDGTRLSIL.

The chain combines TRBV6-1 with TRBJ2-1; 7 bases align to TRBD2. Germline CDR1 reads MNHNS; CDR2 reads SASEGT. The CDR3 is 15 amino acids. With 2 bases clipped from V and 4 bases from J, the junction kept 5 bases outside the gene matches. CDR3 DNA: TGTGCCAGCAGTGAATTGCGGGAGCCTTACAATGAGCAGTTCTTC. This translates into CASSELREPYNEQFF.

The chain combines TRBV5-4 with TRBJ2-5; D is tentatively TRBD1 or TRBD2 (5 bases each). Trimming took 4 bases from V and 6 from J, leaving 16 bases between them. Germline V CDR1 and CDR2: SGHNT, YYREEE (reference sequence). The CDR3 consists of 14 residues. The CDR3 loop is CASSLMGTMQTQYF. As DNA, the CDR3 is TGTGCCAGCAGCCTTATGGGGACGATGCAGACCCAGTACTTC.

This clone turned up a few times. The gene calls are TRBV28 and TRBJ1-1; no clear D gene. The V and J ends lost 4 bases and 7 bases respectively, with 10 bases between them. This CDR3 has 12 residues. Germline V lookup: CDR1 MDHEN, CDR2 SYDVKM. Written as DNA, the CDR3 is TGTGCCAGCAGTTCCTTCAGCCGTGAAGCTTTCTTT. It translates to CASSSFSREAFF.

The CDR3 nucleotides are TGTGCCAGCAGTTTGCGACTGTTCACTAGCACAGATACGCAGTATTTT. Its protein is CASSLRLFTSTDTQYF. This chain joins TRBV6-5 and TRBJ2-3, with D uncertain. V lost 4 bases to trimming and J lost 0 bases, with 14 bases between them. Germline values: CDR1 MNHEY, CDR2 SVGAGI. The CDR3 consists of 16 residues.

V gene TRBV11-3 combines with J gene TRBJ2-5; 7 bases fit TRBD1. V lost 1 base and J lost 4; bases outside the gene matches: 9. CDR3 length equals 16 residues. Germline V gene lookup returns CDR1 SGHNT and CDR2 YENEEA. DNA for the CDR3: TGTGCCAGCAGCTTAGGTCAGAACAGGGGAAGAGAGACCCAGTACTTC. Protein sequence: CASSLGQNRGRETQYF.

This clone was seen more than once but under ten times. CDR3 residues: CASSSTSVFSYEQYF. As DNA, the CDR3 is TGTGCCAGCTCATCGACTAGCGTGTTCTCCTACGAGCAGTACTTC. This chain links TRBV18 with TRBJ2-7; TRBD2 matches at 8 bases. Unmatched junction bases numbered 6, after V lost 5 bases and J lost 0 bases. CDR1 KGHSH and CDR2 LQKENI come from the germline V gene. This CDR3 spans 15 amino acids.

J is TRBJ2-7 and V is TRBV5-6; tentative D call: TRBD2 (5 bases). The CDR3 spans 12 residues. V was clipped by 1 base and J by 4 bases, with 6 bases between them. Germline V lookup: CDR1 SGHDT, CDR2 YYEEEE. The CDR3, as DNA: TGTGCCAGCAGCTTGCGGGGATACGAGCAGTACTTC. This translates into CASSLRGYEQYF.

V gene TRBV2 combines with J gene TRBJ1-2; TRBD1 is a possible D gene (6 bases). Trimming cost V 6 bases and J 2 bases, with 10 bases left between them. CDR3 length: 13 residues. CDR1 is SNHLY and CDR2 is FYNNEI in the germline V gene. CDR3 coding DNA: TGTGCCAGCAGCCCTGGACAGAACTATGGCTACACCTTC. Amino acid sequence: CASSPGQNYGYTF.

The chain uses TRBV7-2 and TRBJ2-5; D is unresolved. CDR3 size: 13 residues. Looked up from germline, CDR1 is SGHTA and CDR2 is FQGNSA. Trimming stripped 0 bases from V and 5 bases from J, with 7 bases between. CDR3: CASSLAVGETQYF. CDR3 DNA sequence: TGTGCCAGCAGCTTAGCGGTGGGGGAGACCCAGTACTTC.

Here the CDR3 DNA reads TGTGCCAGCAGTGGTAGCGGGAGTCTCACCTACGAGCAGTACTTC. It encodes CASSGSGSLTYEQYF. V usage is TRBV6-1 and J usage is TRBJ2-7, with 9 positions matching TRBD2. V shed 4 bases and J 2 bases; nucleotides not matched to a gene: 6. CDR1 and CDR2 (germline): MNHNS, SASEGT. This CDR3 contains 15 residues.

In its sample, this clone was seen once. The V gene is TRBV23-1, the J gene TRBJ2-6, with D possibly matching TRBD1 (6 bases). TRBV23-1 is given ORF status, its function remaining uncertain. The length of the CDR3 is 18 residues. Trimming stripped 0 bases from V and 1 base from J, with 13 bases between. CDR3 bases: TGCGCCAGCAGTCAATCGTGGACAGCTGTATCTGGGGCCAACGTCCTGACTTTC. The encoded protein is CASSQSWTAVSGANVLTF.

This sequence joins TRBV19 and TRBJ2-1; the D gene is possibly TRBD2 (6 bases). The CDR3 is 19 residues long. V lost 3 bases to trimming and J lost 4 bases, with 25 bases between them. From germline, CDR1 is LNHDA and CDR2 SQIVND (reference sequence). CDR3: CASSIGWLGTARTYNEQFF. The CDR3 nucleotides read TGTGCCAGTAGTATTGGTTGGTTGGGGACTGCCCGAACTTACAATGAGCAGTTCTTC.

The V and J genes are TRBV29-1 and TRBJ2-3; no firm D call. Trimming took 3 bases from V and 1 from J, leaving 5 bases between them. The CDR3 totals 12 residues. CDR1 and CDR2 from the germline V gene are SQVTM and ANQGSEA. CDR3 in DNA: TGCAGCGTTGACGTAGGCACAGATACGCAGTATTTT. Protein sequence: CSVDVGTDTQYF.

The V call is TRBV6-1, the J call TRBJ2-3; TRBD2 matches 7 bases. CDR1 is MNHNS and CDR2 is SASEGT in the germline V gene. V lost 3 bases, J lost 6 bases, and 3 bases stayed unmatched. The CDR3 is made up of 13 amino acids. The CDR3 nucleotides read TGTGCCAGCAGTGATGGGACTACTGATACGCAGTATTTT. Translation gives CASSDGTTDTQYF.

The chain has TRBV27 and TRBJ2-2; TRBD2 is a possible D gene (5 bases). Per germline, CDR1 MNHEY and CDR2 SMNVEV (reference sequence). The CDR3 extends over 16 amino acids. Trimming took off 4 bases at V and 4 bases at J, with 16 bases between the two ends. In nucleotides, the CDR3 is TGTGCCAGCAGTTCTATGCCTGGAGCGGCCACCGGGGAGCTGTTTTTT. Amino acids: CASSSMPGAATGELFF.

The V call is TRBV30, the J call TRBJ2-5; 9 positions match TRBD2. CDR1 is GTSNPN, CDR2 SVGIG, per germline (reference sequence). The V gene end was trimmed by 2 bases and the J gene end by 2 bases; junction bases not matched to a gene: 15. The CDR3 loop spans 18 amino acids. The CDR3, as DNA: TGTGCCTGGAGTTTCCTCGCGGGAGGGTTTACTCCACAAGAGACCCAGTACTTC. Its translation is CAWSFLAGGFTPQETQYF.

This clone was seen only a few times. The chain is built from TRBV9 and TRBJ2-3; the D call may be TRBD1 or TRBD2 (6 bases each). The germline gives CDR1 SGDLS, CDR2 YYNGEE. V was clipped by 1 base and J by 6 bases, with 12 bases between them. This CDR3 is 14 amino acids long. The DNA of the CDR3 is TGTGCCAGCAGCGTAAGGGGGGCTCTGGATACGCAGTATTTT. Translating it yields CASSVRGALDTQYF.

The rearrangement links TRBV19 to TRBJ2-6; D gene ambiguous. The CDR3 has 15 amino acids. V was pared by 3 bases and J by 5 bases, with 11 bases between. Germline assignment: CDR1 LNHDA and CDR2 SQIVND (reference sequence). CDR3 sequence reads: CASSIPGSWANVLTF. The CDR3 bases are TGTGCCAGTAGTATTCCTGGGTCCTGGGCCAACGTCCTGACTTTC.